One and the same sample provided the 23 T cell receptor beta chains below, sequenced in a study of blood T cell repertoires in COVID-19. Clones were read by immunoSEQ multiplex PCR, and TCRdb kept only the in-frame ones, dropping some. The table shows fewer than 350,000 clones, with around 85% occurring only once. The sequenced material came from PBMCs or T cells enriched from blood (not recorded which). The receptor set was obtained from a middle-aged woman who had recovered from COVID-19.

J is TRBJ2-7 and V is TRBV27, with TRBD2 as a possible D gene (6 bases). In germline, CDR1 is MNHEY, CDR2 SMNVEV (reference sequence). The ends were cut back, 2 bases at V and 6 bases at J, with 17 bases in the middle. The CDR3 runs to 15 residues. The CDR3 sequence: CASSLRPGAPFEQYF. In DNA, the CDR3 is TGTGCCAGCAGTTTACGTCCGGGAGCGCCCTTCGAGCAGTACTTC.

The rearrangement links TRBV30 to TRBJ2-2; the D gene is possibly TRBD1 (6 bases). Deletions cut 3 bases from V and 2 bases from J, with 22 bases between. This CDR3 is built from 18 residues. Germline-derived CDR1 and CDR2 are GTSNPN and SVGIG (reference sequence). The CDR3 is CAWSHPGHRSLNTGELFF. The CDR3, as DNA: TGTGCCTGGAGCCACCCGGGACATAGATCACTAAACACCGGGGAGCTGTTTTTT.

The chain has TRBV10-2 and TRBJ2-2; 9 positions match TRBD2. This CDR3 contains 13 residues. The V gene end was trimmed by 11 bases and the J gene end by 6 bases; junction bases not matched to a gene: 7. The germline gives CDR1 WSHSY, CDR2 SAAADI. The chain's CDR3 is CAAGTSGPGELFF. CDR3 nucleotides: TGCGCCGCAGGAACTAGCGGGCCCGGGGAGCTGTTTTTT.

This chain connects TRBV19 to TRBJ1-5; no reliable D call. Trimming shortened V by 2 bases and J by 4 bases, and 12 bases separated the two germline ends. Germline CDR1 is LNHDA and CDR2 is SQIVND (reference sequence). The CDR3 is 15 residues long. CDR3 region: CASSILDSGNQPQHF. The CDR3 region has the DNA TGTGCCAGTAGTATACTAGACTCGGGAAATCAGCCCCAGCATTTT.

The chain couples TRBV9 to TRBJ2-1; 8 bases line up with TRBD2. J gave up 0 bases and V 0 bases, and 8 bases lay outside the gene matches. Germline V gene lookup returns CDR1 SGDLS and CDR2 YYNGEE. The CDR3 runs 18 residues. CDR3 sequence: CASSVGTSPTSSYNEQFF. CDR3 DNA sequence: TGTGCCAGCAGCGTAGGGACTAGCCCCACGAGCTCCTACAATGAGCAGTTCTTC.

The table lists this clone with many counts. In nucleotides, the CDR3 is TGCGCCAGCAGCTTGGGCAAGGCGGCGCAGGGGGCGGAACTGTTTTTT. This gives the protein CASSLGKAAQGAELFF. The genes are TRBV5-1 and TRBJ1-4, with 8 bases identical to TRBD1. Germline V gives CDR1 SGHRS, CDR2 YFSETQ. The CDR3 loop spans 16 amino acids. The junction had 13 bases not matched to a gene; V was cut back by 0 bases and J by 12 bases. The variable domain in full, with the rest retrieved from reference TRBV5-1 and TRBJ1-4, is KAGVTQTPRYLIKTRGQQVTLSCSPISGHRSVSWYQQTPGQGLQFLFEYFSETQRNKGNFPGRFSGRQFSNSRSEMNVSTLELGDSALYLCASSLGKAAQGAELFFGSGTQLSVL.

The V call is TRBV6-5, the J call TRBJ2-1, with TRBD2 matching 10 bases. Germline trimming cut 0 bases from V and 4 bases from J; bases unmatched to any gene: 3. Germline CDR1 is MNHEY and CDR2 is SVGAGI. There are 16 residues in the CDR3. The CDR3 DNA reads as TGTGCCAGCAGTTACTCGGGACTAGCGCGATACAATGAGCAGTTCTTC. Translating it yields CASSYSGLARYNEQFF.

This clone was seen only a few times. The chain uses TRBV21-1 and TRBJ2-7; whether TRBD1, the table's D call, matches the DNA was not checked. TRBV21-1 is a recognized pseudogene. The CDR3 runs to 14 residues. The CDR3 here is CASSGRRQGYEQYF. The CDR3 DNA sequence: TGTGCCAGCAGCGGTCGACGACAGGGTTACGAGCAGTACTTC.

This chain uses TRBV7-8 with TRBJ2-2, with a tentative D call TRBD1 (5 bases). From germline, CDR1 is SGHVS and CDR2 FQNEAQ. The length of the CDR3 is 15 residues. V lost 5 bases, J lost 7 bases, and 17 bases lay in between. CDR3 sequence: CASSPTPTEIGELFF. The CDR3 coding sequence is TGTGCCAGCAGCCCAACTCCGACAGAGATCGGGGAGCTGTTTTTT.

This clone was recorded once. This chain joins TRBV7-2 and TRBJ2-5, with 10 bases identical to TRBD2. The length of the CDR3 is 15 residues. J gave up 5 bases and V 4 bases, and 7 bases lay outside the gene matches. From germline, CDR1 is SGHTA and CDR2 FQGNSA. CDR3 coding DNA: TGTGCCAGCAGCTACCTAGCGGGAGTTGCTGAGACCCAGTACTTC. It is translated as CASSYLAGVAETQYF. The full variable domain, with the rest looked up from reference TRBV7-2 and TRBJ2-5, is GAGVSQSPSNKVTEKGKDVELRCDPISGHTALYWYRQSLGQGLEFLIYFQGNSAPDKSGLPSDRFSAERTGGSVSTLTIQRTQQEDSAVYLCASSYLAGVAETQYFGPGTRLLVL.

This clone was picked up one time. The J gene is TRBJ2-7, the V gene TRBV2; D call uncertain. In germline, CDR1 is SNHLY, CDR2 FYNNEI. V was clipped by 4 bases and J by 5 bases, with 6 bases between them. The length of the CDR3 is 11 residues. The CDR3 protein is CASSAYDEQYF. The CDR3 DNA reads TGTGCCAGCAGTGCCTACGACGAGCAGTACTTC.

The chain combines TRBV11-3 with TRBJ2-1; TRBD2 matches at 7 bases. Trimming took 8 bases from V and 0 from J; bases not matched to a gene: 4. The CDR3 has 14 residues. CDR1 and CDR2 from the germline V gene are SGHNT and YENEEA. The CDR3 loop reads CASSSGGSYNEQFF. The CDR3 DNA reads TGTGCCAGCTCATCGGGAGGCTCCTACAATGAGCAGTTCTTC.

V and J are TRBV11-3 and TRBJ2-3; D is possibly TRBD2 (5 bases). CDR1 and CDR2 from the germline V gene are SGHNT and YENEEA. The CDR3 sequence is 16 residues long. V lost 5 bases and J 4 bases, leaving 19 bases between the germline ends. CDR3 nucleotides: TGTGCCAGCAGCCGGGGTGGCCGCCAGGCGGCAGATACGCAGTATTTT. It is translated as CASSRGGRQAADTQYF.

J is TRBJ2-7 and V is TRBV7-9; D call uncertain. The CDR3 totals 12 residues. Germline V gene data show CDR1 as SEHNR and CDR2 as FQNEAQ (reference sequence). Trimming shortened V by 3 bases and J by 3 bases, and 6 bases separated the two germline ends. The CDR3 sequence is CASSFVSYEQYF. The CDR3 region has the DNA TGTGCCAGCAGCTTTGTCAGCTACGAGCAGTACTTC.

This chain uses TRBV2 with TRBJ2-7, with a possible D match to TRBD2 (6 bases). Germline-derived CDR1 and CDR2 are SNHLY and FYNNEI. The ends were cut back, 2 bases at V and 0 bases at J, with 35 bases in the middle. This CDR3 comprises 23 residues. The CDR3 is CASSEPFSARDFQRYLSSYEQYF. The CDR3 bases are TGTGCCAGCAGTGAACCTTTTAGTGCTCGGGACTTCCAAAGATACTTAAGCTCCTACGAGCAGTACTTC.

The CDR3 reads CASSPSGTANTEAFF. The CDR3 DNA follows: TGTGCCAGCAGCCCCTCCGGGACTGCGAACACTGAAGCTTTCTTT. V usage is TRBV13 and J usage is TRBJ1-1; a weak D match, TRBD1 (5 bases). V was clipped by 5 bases and J by 1 base, with 14 bases between them. Germline assignment: CDR1 PRHDT and CDR2 FYEKMQ (reference sequence). CDR3 length: 15 amino acids.

The CDR3 DNA reads as TGTGCCTGGAGCCCCGGGACTAGCTCATTCTCCTACGAGCAGTACTTC. Its protein product is CAWSPGTSSFSYEQYF. This chain connects TRBV30 to TRBJ2-7; 9 bases are shared with TRBD2. There are 16 residues in the CDR3. The junction had 9 bases not matched to a gene; V was cut back by 3 bases and J by 0 bases. Germline assignment: CDR1 GTSNPN and CDR2 SVGIG (reference sequence). Full variable domain (remainder filled in from reference TRBV30 and TRBJ2-7): SQTIHQWPATLVQPVGSPLSLECTVEGTSNPNLYWYRQAAGRGLQLLFYSVGIGQISSEVPQNLSASRPQDRQFILSSKKLLLSDSGFYLCAWSPGTSSFSYEQYFGPGTRLTVT.

Only one count was recorded for this clone. The rearrangement joins TRBV7-2 to TRBJ2-4; D perhaps matches TRBD2 (5 bases). The germline V and J ends were trimmed by 7 bases and 7 bases, with 14 bases remaining between them. The CDR3 loop spans 13 amino acids. Germline V gives CDR1 SGHTA, CDR2 FQGNSA. CDR3 protein: CASTTSLENIQYF. CDR3 bases: TGTGCCAGCACCACTAGTTTGGAGAACATTCAGTACTTC.

V and J are TRBV5-5 and TRBJ1-4, with D perhaps matching TRBD1 (6 bases). Germline-derived CDR1 and CDR2 are SGHKS and YYEKEE (reference sequence). The V gene lost 1 base and the J gene lost 3 bases, with 10 bases spanning the gap. The CDR3 sequence is 15 residues long. The DNA for the CDR3 is TGTGCCAGCAGCTTGAGGCGACAGGCTAATGAAAAACTGTTTTTT. Amino acid sequence: CASSLRRQANEKLFF.

The chain carries TRBV7-2 and TRBJ2-7; 7 bases line up with TRBD1. CDR3 length: 15 amino acids. V was clipped by 5 bases and J by 6 bases; unmatched bases: 13. Germline CDR1 reads SGHTA; CDR2 reads FQGNSA. CDR3 DNA: TGTGCCAGCAGCCTACAGGGGACCCCCCTCCTCGAGCAGTACTTC. It codes for CASSLQGTPLLEQYF.

This clone was seen only a few times. The genes are TRBV28 and TRBJ1-4; 11 bases align to TRBD1. V shed 2 bases, J shed 1 base, and the junction held 15 bases outside the gene matches. The germline CDR1 and CDR2 sequences are MDHEN and SYDVKM. The CDR3 has 21 amino acids. The CDR3 loop is CASSLGVARTGGFVTNEKLFF. CDR3 coding DNA: TGTGCCAGCAGTTTAGGGGTGGCTAGGACAGGGGGCTTCGTAACTAATGAAAAACTGTTTTTT. The complete variable domain, with remaining parts taken from reference TRBV28 and TRBJ1-4, reads DVKVTQSSRYLVKRTGEKVFLECVQDMDHENMFWYRQDPGLGLRLIYFSYDVKMKEKGDIPEGYSVSREKKERFSLILESASTNQTSMYLCASSLGVARTGGFVTNEKLFFGSGTQLSVL.

CDR3 nucleotides: TGTGCCAGCACCTTTAGGACTATCTCGACTGGGGCCAACGTCCTGACTTTC. This encodes CASTFRTISTGANVLTF. The genes are TRBV28 and TRBJ2-6; D may be TRBD2 (6 bases). Per germline, CDR1 MDHEN and CDR2 SYDVKM. Trimming took 7 bases from V and 2 from J, leaving 18 bases between them. The CDR3 runs 17 residues.

CDR3 in DNA: TGTGCCAGCAGCCAAAAAAAGGGGGAACGCTCTGGGGCCAACGTCCTGACTTTC. As protein: CASSQKKGERSGANVLTF. The chain recombines TRBV7-8 with TRBJ2-6, with D possibly TRBD1 on 6 matching bases. Per germline, CDR1 SGHVS and CDR2 FQNEAQ. This CDR3 region has 18 residues. The germline V and J ends were trimmed by 5 bases and 0 bases, with 17 bases remaining between them.